This T cell receptor (beta chain) came from a study of radiation and T cells in renal cell carcinoma. Some clones are missing from TCRdb's copy, which holds only in-frame ones; the method was immunoSEQ multiplex PCR. Of about 95,000 clones in the sample, around nine tenths are singletons; the top ten hold 6.5% to 8.5%. Germline-derived CDR1 and CDR2 are SGHNT and YENEEA. The CDR3 sequence is 15 residues long. Unmatched junction bases numbered 4, after V lost 5 bases and J lost 2 bases. Time point noted: baseline pretreatment blood. Treatment given: 15 Gy SBRT to primary tumor, nephrectomy 4 weeks later.

The clonotype was recovered from a man aged 50 or older with renal cell carcinoma. The starting material was blood, obtained from a patient whose treatment included radiotherapy and nephrectomy. The V call is TRBV11-3, the J call TRBJ2-1, with 9 positions matching TRBD1. The CDR3, as DNA: TGTGCCAGCAGCCAGGGACAGGGAACCTACAATGAGCAGTTCTTC. Translation gives CASSQGQGTYNEQFF.